These 18 T cell receptor beta chains were all obtained from the same sample, sequenced in a study of T-cell reconstitution after alpha-beta-depleted transplantation in children. Unique molecular identifiers featured in how the TCRbeta library was prepared. TCRdb re-called the PCR reads with MiXCR, one entry per CDR3 protein. The table lists 400,000 to 500,000 distinct CDR3 sequences, 11% of them singletons. Sequenced material: PBMCs from the stem cell graft donor, taken from the stem cell graft. These receptors came from a human donor who donated a stem cell graft to a child with acute myeloid leukemia.

In its sample, this clonotype was seen a few times. This chain links TRBV15 with TRBJ1-3; 7 bases match TRBD1. The trim removed 1 base at V and 1 base at J, leaving 4 bases unmatched. CDR3 length: 16 amino acids. Germline-derived CDR1 and CDR2 are LNHNV and YYDKDF (reference sequence). The CDR3 loop reads CATSRGHRGSGNTIYF. The CDR3 nucleotides are TGTGCCACCAGCAGAGGTCACAGGGGTTCTGGAAACACCATATATTTT.

The chain recombines TRBV12-3 or TRBV12-4 with TRBJ1-1; 7 nucleotides align to TRBD1. The length of the CDR3 is 15 residues. With V trimmed by 1 base and J by 0 bases, 2 bases remained unmatched. CDR3 bases: TGTGCCAGCAGTTTAGGGGACAGCTTGAACACTGAAGCTTTCTTT. Amino acid sequence: CASSLGDSLNTEAFF.

This clonotype has only a few counts. V is TRBV29-1 and J is TRBJ2-1, with 7 bases that match TRBD2. V shed 4 bases, J shed 0 bases, and the junction held 15 bases outside the gene matches. Per the germline V gene, CDR1 is SQVTM and CDR2 is ANQGSEA. This CDR3 contains 18 residues. The chain's CDR3 is CSVVARELRDGSYNEQFF. CDR3 DNA sequence: TGCAGCGTTGTCGCGCGGGAGTTGCGGGACGGCTCCTACAATGAGCAGTTCTTC.

Comments on this clonotype: A much larger clone lies one base from this, so it may be a read error. The chain joins TRBV5-5 to TRBJ1-2, with a possible D match to TRBD1 (6 bases). Trimming took 0 bases from V and 6 from J, leaving 18 bases between them. This CDR3 region has 16 residues. The V gene's germline CDR1 is SGHKS and CDR2 YYEKEE (reference sequence). This chain's CDR3 is CASSLADAGQNHGYTF. CDR3 DNA: TGTGCCAGCAGCTTGGCTGACGCAGGACAGAACCATGGCTACACCTTC.

J is TRBJ2-1 and V is TRBV5-1; 10 bases align to TRBD1. The V gene's germline CDR1 is SGHRS and CDR2 YFSETQ. Unmatched junction bases numbered 6, after V lost 5 bases and J lost 4 bases. This CDR3 is 15 amino acids long. The CDR3 protein is CASRSGTGVYNEQFF. CDR3 nucleotide sequence: TGCGCCAGCAGGTCCGGGACAGGGGTTTACAATGAGCAGTTCTTC.

This clonotype was seen at least ten times. The V and J genes are TRBV4-3 and TRBJ2-1; D unresolved. In germline, CDR1 is LGHNA, CDR2 YSLEER. V was clipped by 1 base and J by 4 bases, with 8 bases between them. The CDR3 consists of 14 residues. CDR3 protein: CASSQGAWYNEQFF. The CDR3 coding sequence is TGCGCCAGCAGCCAAGGGGCCTGGTACAATGAGCAGTTCTTC.

This clonotype was detected many times. The CDR3, as DNA: TGTGCCAGCAGTTTACTAGGCCCGGGGAGCTATAATTCACCCCTCCACTTT. This encodes CASSLLGPGSYNSPLHF. V usage is TRBV12-3 or TRBV12-4 and J usage is TRBJ1-6; D is ambiguous. CDR3 size: 17 residues. Trimming removed 2 bases at V and 3 bases at J, with 14 bases between.

In its sample, this clonotype was seen a few times. The chain employs TRBV3-1 and TRBJ2-1; TRBD2 aligns across 9 bases. V lost 8 bases and J lost 7; bases outside the gene matches: 21. This CDR3 is 18 amino acids long. In germline, CDR1 is LGHDT, CDR2 YNNKEL (reference sequence). In DNA form, the CDR3 reads TGTGCCAGCTCCCAAGATGGGGGATGGCGGGGGGGCCTTAATGAGCAGTTCTTC. Protein sequence: CASSQDGGWRGGLNEQFF.

Notes on this clonotype: This sequence may be a read error, since a much larger clone differs from it by one base. The rearrangement uses TRBV25-1 and TRBJ2-1, with 7 positions matching TRBD1. The CDR3 spans 16 residues. The germline V gene has CDR1 MGHDK and CDR2 SYGVNS. The CDR3 nucleotides read TGTGCCAGCAGTTCCCCGGGGACAGTCTCCTACAATGACCAGTTCTTC. Protein: CASSSPGTVSYNDQFF.

The table lists this clonotype with a few counts. The J gene is TRBJ2-2, the V gene TRBV6-5; TRBD2 matches 10 bases. With V trimmed by 2 bases and J by 4 bases, 4 bases remained unmatched. Germline CDR1 reads MNHEY; CDR2 reads SVGAGI. The CDR3 has 16 amino acids. Here the CDR3 reads CASSYGAGGPTGELFF. In DNA, the CDR3 is TGTGCCAGCAGTTACGGAGCGGGGGGGCCCACCGGGGAGCTGTTTTTT.

The genes are TRBV5-6 and TRBJ1-2; D possibly corresponds to TRBD1 (6 bases). The V gene lost 0 bases and the J gene lost 2 bases, with 17 bases spanning the gap. Germline assignment: CDR1 SGHDT and CDR2 YYEEEE. The CDR3 contains 17 residues. CDR3 in amino acids: CASSLGSGGQKNYGYTF. The DNA for the CDR3 is TGTGCCAGCAGCTTGGGTTCCGGGGGGCAGAAGAACTATGGCTACACCTTC. Filled out from reference TRBV5-6 and TRBJ1-2, the complete variable domain reads DAGVTQSPTHLIKTRGQQVTLRCSPKSGHDTVSWYQQALGQGPQFIFQYYEEEERQRGNFPDRFSGHQFPNYSSELNVNALLLGDSALYLCASSLGSGGQKNYGYTFGSGTRLTVV.

This chain joins TRBV20-1 and TRBJ2-7; 8 bases line up with TRBD1. Per the germline V gene, CDR1 is DFQATT and CDR2 is SNEGSKA (reference sequence). This CDR3 is 12 amino acids long. CDR3 loop: CSAGGPADEQYF. The CDR3 nucleotides read TGCAGCGCAGGGGGCCCGGCGGACGAGCAGTACTTC.

V and J are TRBV29-1 and TRBJ2-1, with unresolved D. CDR3 size: 10 residues. The germline V and J ends were trimmed by 5 bases and 11 bases, with 10 bases remaining between them. Germline values: CDR1 SQVTM, CDR2 ANQGSEA. The CDR3 bases are TGCAGCGTTCTGAGCTCGCAGCAGTTCTTC. It is translated as CSVLSSQQFF.

This chain joins TRBV18 and TRBJ2-1; D gene unclear. The germline V gene encodes CDR1 KGHSH and CDR2 LQKENI. The germline V and J ends were trimmed by 0 bases and 0 bases, with 9 bases remaining between them. The CDR3 runs to 16 residues. CDR3 DNA: TGTGCCAGCTCACCACCGGTGGTTGGCTCCTACAATGAGCAGTTCTTC. As protein: CASSPPVVGSYNEQFF.

The chain has TRBV12-3 or TRBV12-4 and TRBJ2-1; unclear D gene. This CDR3 is built from 12 residues. V shed 2 bases and J shed 6 bases, with 5 bases lying between them. CDR3 in DNA: TGTGCCAGCAGTTTATCGGTCAATGAGCAGTTCTTC. It translates to CASSLSVNEQFF.

This clonotype was detected only a few times. The V gene is TRBV19, the J gene TRBJ2-2; no definite D call. Between the trimmed V and J ends, which lost 7 bases and 4 bases, there was a span of 19 bases. In germline, CDR1 is LNHDA, CDR2 SQIVND (reference sequence). The CDR3 runs to 16 residues. The CDR3 nucleotides read TGTGCCAGTAAATTTTCAGTAAACCCGGCCACCGGGGAGCTGTTTTTT. Amino acids: CASKFSVNPATGELFF.

This clonotype turned up a few times. J is TRBJ2-6 and V is TRBV29-1, with D perhaps TRBD2 (5 bases). Germline loops: CDR1 SQVTM, CDR2 ANQGSEA. Trimming took off 1 base at V and 2 bases at J, with 6 bases between the two ends. This CDR3 has 14 residues. The CDR3 nucleotides read TGCAGCGTTGAAGCGGGGACTGGGGCCAACGTCCTGACTTTC. It translates to CSVEAGTGANVLTF.

At least ten counts were recorded for this clonotype. The V and J genes are TRBV11-2 and TRBJ2-5; weak D call: TRBD2 (5 bases). The CDR3 extends over 13 amino acids. Between the trimmed V and J ends, which lost 7 bases and 2 bases, there was a span of 11 bases. Germline V gene data show CDR1 as SGHAT and CDR2 as FQNNGV. The CDR3 DNA sequence: TGTGCCAGCACCCGCAGCGGTCAAGAGACCCAGTACTTC. Protein: CASTRSGQETQYF.